The entry that follows covers one T cell receptor beta chain sequence. Its specificity is unknown. These data belong to a study of CD8+ T cells in alopecia areata. Findings and limits, study-wide: The study found TCR sharing across patients less clear than in mice, possibly for HLA reasons.

Lesional scalp tissue (obtained by punch biopsy) and peripheral blood were collected from alopecia areata patients. PBMCs served as the source from which CD4+ and CD8+ T cells were sorted. Reverse transcription of extracted RNA yielded cDNA, which provided the sequencing template. The repertoire was sequenced with immunoSEQ multiplex PCR; TCRdb's copy has only in-frame clones and lacks some. The table records almost 250,000 clones, roughly two thirds of them present only once. The sequence derives from a human donor with alopecia areata. This material consisted of CD4+ T cells sorted from blood, taken at week 0.

The CDR3 DNA sequence: TGTGCCGGCCTGACTAGCGGGGGCTCCTACAATGAGCAGTTCTTC. Translated, it gives CAGLTSGGSYNEQFF. The chain is built from TRBV30 and TRBJ2-1; 12 bases align to TRBD2. Germline-derived CDR1 and CDR2 are GTSNPN and SVGIG (reference sequence). The CDR3 has 15 amino acids. J lost 0 bases, V lost 8 bases, and 5 bases had no gene match. Combining the CDR3 with reference TRBV30 and TRBJ2-1 gives the whole variable domain SQTIHQWPATLVQPVGSPLSLECTVEGTSNPNLYWYRQAAGRGLQLLFYSVGIGQISSEVPQNLSASRPQDRQFILSSKKLLLSDSGFYLCAGLTSGGSYNEQFFGPGTRLTVL.